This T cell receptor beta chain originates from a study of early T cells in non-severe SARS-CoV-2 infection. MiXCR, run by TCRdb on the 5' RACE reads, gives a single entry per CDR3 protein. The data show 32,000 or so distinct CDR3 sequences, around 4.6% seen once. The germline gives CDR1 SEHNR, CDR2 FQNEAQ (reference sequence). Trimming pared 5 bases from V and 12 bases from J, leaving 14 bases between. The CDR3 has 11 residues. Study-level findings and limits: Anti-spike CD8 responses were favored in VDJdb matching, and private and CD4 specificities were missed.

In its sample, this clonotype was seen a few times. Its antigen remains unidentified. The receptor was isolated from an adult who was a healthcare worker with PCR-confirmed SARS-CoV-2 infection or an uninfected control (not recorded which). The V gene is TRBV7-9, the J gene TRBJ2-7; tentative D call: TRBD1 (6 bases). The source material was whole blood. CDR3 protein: CASSAAGEGYF. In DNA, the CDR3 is TGTGCCAGCAGCGCTGCAGGGGAAGGGTACTTC.